This T cell receptor beta chain was identified in a study of identical twins. TCRdb independently ran MiXCR on the 5' RACE reads; one entry per CDR3 protein. The sample yields fewer than 800,000 distinct CDR3 sequences, about 7.1% seen once. This clonotype was counted many times. From germline, CDR1 is SGHKS and CDR2 YYEKEE (reference sequence). This CDR3 spans 15 amino acids. Trimming shortened V by 1 base and J by 4 bases, and 9 bases separated the two germline ends. Everyone who gave samples was a healthy Caucasian. The sample also formed part of further work on yellow fever vaccine responses in identical twins.

The rearrangement joins TRBV5-5 to TRBJ1-6; D is unclear. This receptor was obtained from a woman aged 18 to 35 in good health. Sequencing input: PBMCs. The CDR3 DNA sequence: TGTGCCAGCAGCTTGTTGGGCTGGTATAATTCACCCCTCCACTTT. It specifies CASSLLGWYNSPLHF.